Following are 18 T cell receptor beta chains from one sample sequenced in a study of blood T cell repertoires in COVID-19. The method was immunoSEQ multiplex PCR; TCRdb's version includes in-frame clones alone and lacks a portion of them. The data hold 250,000 or so clones, with about 80% observed a single time. Sequencing was carried out using peripheral blood. These receptors were obtained from a man aged 30-40 years who had recovered from COVID-19.

This clone was seen a few times. CDR3 loop: CASSLAETSGGHEQYF. DNA of the CDR3: TGTGCCAGCAGCTTAGCCGAGACTAGCGGGGGCCACGAGCAGTACTTC. The genes are TRBV11-2 and TRBJ2-7; 12 bases line up with TRBD2. The CDR3 has 16 residues. Unmatched junction bases numbered 6, after V lost 1 base and J lost 5 bases. Germline assignment: CDR1 SGHAT and CDR2 FQNNGV. The variable domain in full, with the rest retrieved from reference TRBV11-2 and TRBJ2-7, is EAGVAQSPRYKIIEKRQSVAFWCNPISGHATLYWYQQILGQGPKLLIQFQNNGVVDDSQLPKDRFSAERLKGVDSTLKIQPAKLEDSAVYLCASSLAETSGGHEQYFGPGTRLTVT.

This clone has a handful of counts. J is TRBJ1-1 and V is TRBV18, with D possibly matching TRBD1 (6 bases). Trimming took 4 bases from V and 8 from J, leaving 17 bases between them. Per germline, CDR1 KGHSH and CDR2 LQKENI. This CDR3 contains 14 residues. The CDR3 DNA sequence: TGTGCCAGCTCACTAAATAAACTAGGGACAGAAGCTTTCTTT. Encoded protein: CASSLNKLGTEAFF.

The genes are TRBV2 and TRBJ1-1; D call uncertain. CDR3 size: 13 residues. V gave up 0 bases and J gave up 6 bases, with 8 bases separating them. From germline, CDR1 is SNHLY and CDR2 FYNNEI. CDR3 residues: CASSEANSSEAFF. In nucleotides, the CDR3 is TGTGCCAGCAGTGAAGCTAATTCGTCTGAAGCTTTCTTT.

The gene calls are TRBV18 and TRBJ1-1; tentative D call: TRBD1 (6 bases). The CDR3 loop spans 13 amino acids. Germline-derived CDR1 and CDR2 are KGHSH and LQKENI. The germline V and J ends were trimmed by 3 bases and 3 bases, with 8 bases remaining between them. CDR3 loop: CASSPNRDTEAFF. Written as DNA, the CDR3 is TGTGCCAGCTCACCCAACAGGGACACTGAAGCTTTCTTT.

The V gene is TRBV5-8, the J gene TRBJ2-1, with D hard to call. The V end was cut by 0 bases, the J end by 6 bases, with 7 bases between. Germline V gene data show CDR1 as SGHTS and CDR2 as YDEGEE. The CDR3 runs to 13 residues. Here the CDR3 DNA reads TGTGCCAGCAGCTTGGGGCAGTCCAATGAGCAGTTCTTC. Amino acid sequence: CASSLGQSNEQFF.

This clone is classed as medium-sized. The rearrangement joins TRBV5-1 to TRBJ2-1, with D tentatively TRBD2 (5 bases). Germline-derived CDR1 and CDR2 are SGHRS and YFSETQ. Trimming removed 4 bases at V and 6 bases at J, with 17 bases between. The CDR3 runs to 15 residues. The CDR3 DNA sequence: TGCGCCAGCAGCCCCCGGGAAGACTATGTCAATGAGCAGTTCTTC. Protein product: CASSPREDYVNEQFF.

The chain is built from TRBV6-5 and TRBJ2-3; weak D call: TRBD2 (5 bases). V shed 4 bases and J shed 6 bases, with 20 bases lying between them. Germline CDR1 and CDR2: MNHEY and SVGAGI. CDR3 size: 16 residues. The CDR3 is CASSSEGLGAVDTQYF. Written as DNA, the CDR3 is TGTGCCAGCAGTTCGGAAGGGTTGGGAGCAGTGGATACGCAGTATTTT.

This clone showed up just a few times. The chain uses TRBV6-6 and TRBJ1-5, with D possibly TRBD1 on 5 matching bases. The V gene lost 8 bases and the J gene lost 7 bases, with 6 bases spanning the gap. Looked up from germline, CDR1 is MNHNY and CDR2 is SVGAGI (reference sequence). CDR3 size: 10 residues. The CDR3 is CASGGQPQHF. CDR3 coding DNA: TGTGCCAGCGGGGGGCAGCCCCAGCATTTT.

The chain is built from TRBV6-6 and TRBJ2-1; 7 bases fit TRBD2. There are 16 residues in the CDR3. The V and J ends lost 0 bases and 7 bases, in that order; junction bases with no gene match: 9. Germline loops: CDR1 MNHNY, CDR2 SVGAGI (reference sequence). The CDR3 sequence: CASSYSNPGGRNEQFF. Here the CDR3 DNA reads TGTGCCAGCAGTTACTCGAACCCGGGGGGTCGAAATGAGCAGTTCTTC.

This chain joins TRBV5-1 and TRBJ1-4, with a weak D call TRBD1 (5 bases). The V and J ends lost 5 bases and 0 bases respectively, with 14 bases between them. Germline CDR1 reads SGHRS; CDR2 reads YFSETQ. This CDR3 comprises 16 residues. CDR3 coding DNA: TGCGCCAGCAGAAGGGACGGGGACTCAACTAATGAAAAACTGTTTTTT. Translation gives CASRRDGDSTNEKLFF.

The chain employs TRBV4-1 and TRBJ1-1; D remains unclear. The CDR3 loop spans 14 amino acids. V shed 0 bases and J shed 1 base, with 6 bases lying between them. Germline lookup yields CDR1 MGHRA and CDR2 YSYEKL. The CDR3 region is CASSQEPGNTEAFF. CDR3 sequence (DNA): TGCGCCAGCAGCCAAGAACCCGGGAACACTGAAGCTTTCTTT.

The chain carries TRBV7-6 and TRBJ2-5, with 10 nucleotides matching TRBD2. In germline, CDR1 is SGHVS, CDR2 FNYEAQ. The CDR3 extends over 16 amino acids. Trimming took 2 bases from V and 5 from J; bases not matched to a gene: 8. CDR3 sequence reads: CASSLTSGEMRETQYF. Here the CDR3 DNA reads TGTGCCAGCAGCTTAACTAGCGGGGAGATGAGGGAGACCCAGTACTTC.

The chain uses TRBV24-1 and TRBJ2-1; 9 bases are a match to TRBD1. CDR3 size: 15 residues. With 3 bases clipped from V and 8 bases from J, the junction kept 7 bases outside the gene matches. CDR1 is KGHDR and CDR2 is SFDVKD in the germline V gene. The CDR3 sequence: CATSDPRTGVDEQFF. DNA for the CDR3: TGTGCCACCAGTGATCCGAGGACAGGGGTCGATGAGCAGTTCTTC.

The chain has TRBV18 and TRBJ2-2, with 8 nucleotides matching TRBD1. Germline V gene lookup returns CDR1 KGHSH and CDR2 LQKENI. The V gene end was trimmed by 6 bases and the J gene end by 4 bases; junction bases not matched to a gene: 4. The CDR3 contains 14 residues. In DNA, the CDR3 is TGTGCCAGCTCCGGGGACAGGTTCACCGGGGAGCTGTTTTTT. This gives the protein CASSGDRFTGELFF.

This clone showed up just once. The V and J genes are TRBV19 and TRBJ1-1; no reliable D call. The CDR3 is 17 amino acids. Germline values: CDR1 LNHDA, CDR2 SQIVND (reference sequence). V lost 6 bases, J lost 3 bases, and 23 bases lay in between. In DNA, the CDR3 is TGTGCCAGTAGCCCCCAAGTTGGGTTCGGGGTTCACACTGAAGCTTTCTTT. Translation gives CASSPQVGFGVHTEAFF.

This clone was detected many times. The chain has TRBV9 and TRBJ2-1; 7 positions agree with TRBD2. V lost 4 bases and J lost 8; bases outside the gene matches: 12. The CDR3 length is 15 residues. Germline CDR1 is SGDLS and CDR2 is YYNGEE. In DNA, the CDR3 is TGTGCCAGCAGCCGGGGGGTGGCTGTTCAGGATGAGCAGTTCTTC. Its protein product is CASSRGVAVQDEQFF. The full variable domain, its missing parts supplied by reference TRBV9 and TRBJ2-1, is DSGVTQTPKHLITATGQRVTLRCSPRSGDLSVYWYQQSLDQGLQFLIQYYNGEERAKGNILERFSAQQFPDLHSELNLSSLELGDSALYFCASSRGVAVQDEQFFGPGTRLTVL.

The V gene is TRBV6-6, the J gene TRBJ2-3; 9 bases line up with TRBD2. The CDR3 is 15 amino acids. Germline V gene sequence: CDR1 MNHNY, CDR2 SVGAGI (reference sequence). The J segment lost 4 bases and the V segment lost 2 bases, leaving 4 bases of the junction unmatched. The CDR3 DNA reads TGTGCCAGCAGTTACGGGACTAGCCTATCAGATACGCAGTATTTT. It encodes CASSYGTSLSDTQYF.

The chain combines TRBV7-2 with TRBJ2-3, with 12 bases matching TRBD2. The trim removed 5 bases at V and 7 bases at J, leaving 7 bases unmatched. The CDR3 sequence is 15 residues long. From germline, CDR1 is SGHTA and CDR2 FQGNSA. The CDR3: CASSISSGGAHTQYF. CDR3 nucleotide sequence: TGTGCCAGCAGCATATCTAGCGGGGGGGCCCATACGCAGTATTTT.